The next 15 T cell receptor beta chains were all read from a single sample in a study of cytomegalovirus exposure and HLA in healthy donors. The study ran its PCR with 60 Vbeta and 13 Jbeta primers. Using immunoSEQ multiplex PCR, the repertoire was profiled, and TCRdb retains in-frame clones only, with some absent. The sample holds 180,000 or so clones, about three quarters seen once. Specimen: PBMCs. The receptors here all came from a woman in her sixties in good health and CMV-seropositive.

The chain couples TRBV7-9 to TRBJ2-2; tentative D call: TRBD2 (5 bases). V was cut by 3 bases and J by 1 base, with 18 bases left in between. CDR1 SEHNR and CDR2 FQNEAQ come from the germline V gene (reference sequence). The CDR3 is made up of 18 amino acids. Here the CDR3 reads CASSFGPGGGENTGELFF. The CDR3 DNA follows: TGTGCCAGCAGCTTTGGGCCTGGAGGCGGAGAGAACACCGGGGAGCTGTTTTTT.

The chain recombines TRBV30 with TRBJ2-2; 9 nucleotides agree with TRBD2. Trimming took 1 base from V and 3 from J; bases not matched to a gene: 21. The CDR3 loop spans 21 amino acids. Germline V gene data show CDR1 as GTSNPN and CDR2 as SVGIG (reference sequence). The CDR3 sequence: CAWSAVPPASGVGVHTGELFF. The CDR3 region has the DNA TGTGCCTGGAGTGCCGTCCCCCCCGCTAGCGGGGTCGGTGTGCACACCGGGGAGCTGTTTTTT.

The CDR3 DNA follows: TGTGCCAGCAGCTTTTCCGGGGCCTATAATTCACCCCTCCACTTT. The encoded protein is CASSFSGAYNSPLHF. The V gene is TRBV7-2, the J gene TRBJ1-6, with unresolved D. V was pared by 3 bases and J by 2 bases, with 8 bases between. The CDR3 is 15 residues long. Germline assignment: CDR1 SGHTA and CDR2 FQGNSA.

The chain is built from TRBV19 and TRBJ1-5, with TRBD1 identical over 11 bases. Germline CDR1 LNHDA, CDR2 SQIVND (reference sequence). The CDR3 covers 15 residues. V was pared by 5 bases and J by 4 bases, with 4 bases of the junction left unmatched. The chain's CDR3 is CASSPGQGVNQPQHF. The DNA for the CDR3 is TGTGCCAGTAGTCCGGGACAGGGGGTGAATCAGCCCCAGCATTTT.

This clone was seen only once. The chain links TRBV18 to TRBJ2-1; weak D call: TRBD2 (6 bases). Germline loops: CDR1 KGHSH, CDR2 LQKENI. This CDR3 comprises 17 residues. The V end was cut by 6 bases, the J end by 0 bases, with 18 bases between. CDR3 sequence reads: CASSALGTPSSYNEQFF. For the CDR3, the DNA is TGTGCCAGCTCTGCCCTGGGGACTCCGAGCTCCTACAATGAGCAGTTCTTC.

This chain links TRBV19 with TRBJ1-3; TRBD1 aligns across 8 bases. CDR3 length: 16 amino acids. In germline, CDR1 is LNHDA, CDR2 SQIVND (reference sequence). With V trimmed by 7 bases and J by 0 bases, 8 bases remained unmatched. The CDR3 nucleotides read TGTGCCAGTAACCCCAGGGGGCTTGGCTCTGGAAACACCATATATTTT. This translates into CASNPRGLGSGNTIYF.

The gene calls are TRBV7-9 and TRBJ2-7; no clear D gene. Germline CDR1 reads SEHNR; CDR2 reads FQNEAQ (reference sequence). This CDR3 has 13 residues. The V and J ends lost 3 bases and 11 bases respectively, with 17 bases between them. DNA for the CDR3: TGTGCCAGCAGCTTTACGGTTCAGGCCGAAAAGTACTTC. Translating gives CASSFTVQAEKYF. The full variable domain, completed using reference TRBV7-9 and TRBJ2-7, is DTGVSQNPRHKITKRGQNVTFRCDPISEHNRLYWYRQTLGQGPEFLTYFQNEAQLEKSRLLSDRFSAERPKGSFSTLEIQRTEQGDSAMYLCASSFTVQAEKYFGPGTRLTVT.

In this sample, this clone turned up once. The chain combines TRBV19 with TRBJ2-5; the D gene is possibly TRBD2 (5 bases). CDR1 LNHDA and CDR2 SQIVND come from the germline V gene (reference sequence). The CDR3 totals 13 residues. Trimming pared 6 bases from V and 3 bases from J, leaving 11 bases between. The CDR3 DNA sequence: TGTGCCAGTAGAGTCCGGGGAGAAGAGACCCAGTACTTC. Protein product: CASRVRGEETQYF.

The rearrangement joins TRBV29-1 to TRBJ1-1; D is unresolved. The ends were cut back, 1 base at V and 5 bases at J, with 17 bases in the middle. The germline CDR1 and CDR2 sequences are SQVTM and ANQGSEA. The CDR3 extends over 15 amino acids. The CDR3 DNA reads TGCAGCGTTGAAGCGCGAGGGAAAGTTGGGACTGAAGCTTTCTTT. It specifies CSVEARGKVGTEAFF.

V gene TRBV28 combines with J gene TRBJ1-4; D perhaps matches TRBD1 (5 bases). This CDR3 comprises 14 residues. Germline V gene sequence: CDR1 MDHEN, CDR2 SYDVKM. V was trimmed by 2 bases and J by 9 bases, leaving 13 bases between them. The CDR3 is CASSLRQGGQKLFF. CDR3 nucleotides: TGTGCCAGCAGTTTAAGGCAGGGAGGGCAAAAACTGTTTTTT.

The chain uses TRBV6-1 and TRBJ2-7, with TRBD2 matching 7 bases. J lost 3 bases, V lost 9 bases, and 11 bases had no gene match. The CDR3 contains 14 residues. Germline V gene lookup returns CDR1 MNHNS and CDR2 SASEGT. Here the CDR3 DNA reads TGTGCCAGTCAAGCGGGGAAAGGGTACTACGAGCAGTACTTC. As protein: CASQAGKGYYEQYF.

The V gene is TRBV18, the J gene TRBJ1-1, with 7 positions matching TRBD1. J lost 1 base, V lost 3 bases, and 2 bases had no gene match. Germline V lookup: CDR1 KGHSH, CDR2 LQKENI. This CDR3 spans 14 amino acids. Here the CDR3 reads CASSPGQQNTEAFF. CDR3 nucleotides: TGTGCCAGCTCACCGGGACAGCAGAACACTGAAGCTTTCTTT.

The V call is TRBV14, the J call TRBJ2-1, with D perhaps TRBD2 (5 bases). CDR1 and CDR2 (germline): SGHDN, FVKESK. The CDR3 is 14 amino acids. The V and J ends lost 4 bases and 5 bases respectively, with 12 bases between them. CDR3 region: CASSPRTVDNEQFF. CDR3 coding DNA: TGTGCCAGCAGCCCGAGGACTGTCGACAATGAGCAGTTCTTC.

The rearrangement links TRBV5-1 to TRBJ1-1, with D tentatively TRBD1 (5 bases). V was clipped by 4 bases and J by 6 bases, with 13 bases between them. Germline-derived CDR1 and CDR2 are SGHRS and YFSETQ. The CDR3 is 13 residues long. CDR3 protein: CASSPDIRAEAFF. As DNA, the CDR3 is TGCGCCAGCAGCCCGGACATTCGGGCTGAAGCTTTCTTT.

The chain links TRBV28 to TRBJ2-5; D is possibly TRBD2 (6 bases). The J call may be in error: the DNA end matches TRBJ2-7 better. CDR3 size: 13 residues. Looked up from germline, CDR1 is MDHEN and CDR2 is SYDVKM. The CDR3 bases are TGTGCCAGCAGGACTAGTTTGGGTCACGAGCAGTACTTC. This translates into CASRTSLGHEQYF.